The present entry profiles one T cell receptor beta chain with its context. Its cognate antigen has yet to be identified. No base qualities exist here, and no much larger clone lies one base off it. The data derive from a study of cytomegalovirus exposure and HLA in healthy donors (dated by TCRdb to about 2017). Concerning the study at large: A later analysis indicated that the roughly 120 validation repertoires were generated on the platform also employed for the 700 or so repertoires of the first cohort. The study aimed to test whether signatures of past pathogen exposure could be identified by cataloging public T cell receptors. A separate validation cohort of more than 100 different subjects was used in addition to the 666-subject first cohort. High-throughput TCR immunosequencing, statistical association of individual TCRs with disease status, and machine learning were combined to predict cytomegalovirus infection status.

The research as a whole found: It was suggested by the authors that the approach could potentially be generalized to other disease states and immunological phenotypes. In a later analysis, TCRs clustered in the first cohort were found to also tend to co-occur in the roughly 120 validation repertoires, with 94% of cluster scores above 0. In the study, about 150 TCR beta chains were listed as associated with cytomegalovirus. Three of the identified cytomegalovirus-associated TCR beta chains were confirmed in vitro to be specific for cytomegalovirus antigens. All 120 or so repertoires were used to score co-occurrence in the validation cohort in a later analysis, because that analysis had no HLA typing for the cohort. While some public TCRs were present in many individuals, most TCR sequences turned up only very rarely across donors. In both the original and validation cohorts, the classifier was reported to diagnose cytomegalovirus status with high specificity and sensitivity.

Library creation used the immunoSEQ multiplex PCR assay. The study's own analysis went as follows. To diagnose cytomegalovirus status from the catalog of TCR beta chain sequences, a statistical classification framework was built. As stored in TCRdb, this immuneACCESS dataset retains in-frame rearrangements with V and J assigned. A fraction of the clones does not appear; measured against another copy, unresolved V genes explain less than half of the discrepancy, and the remainder lacks a known reason. V and J calls and clone size are copied from that table; D and trimming were computed from the DNA. The sample profile shows about 300,000 clones; around 87% of them were found once. The top ten constitute over 0.85% of the sample. The donors belonged to the validation cohort of approximately 130 subjects, which was separate from the approximately 700-subject first cohort. Clipping removes 3 bases from V and 4 bases from J, with 12 as the unmatched junction base count. The CDR3 sequence holds 17 residues, the cysteine and phenylalanine included. This entry keeps only the CDR3 DNA: 51 bases, framed from base 1. CDR1 LNHNV and CDR2 YYDKDF are derived from the germline V gene (reference sequence).

The chain links TRBV15 with TRBJ2-7, and 10 junction bases match TRBD2. This clonotype originated in a young woman in good health and CMV-seronegative. The specimen sequenced was PBMCs. The encoded CDR3 is CATSRERLAGVGYEQYF. In nucleotides, the sequence is TGTGCCACCAGCAGGGAGCGCCTAGCGGGAGTCGGGTACGAGCAGTACTTC.